A selection of T cell receptor beta chains follows, all from one sample in a study of T-cell reconstitution after alpha-beta-depleted transplantation in children. TCRdb recomputed calls from the PCR reads with MiXCR, one row per CDR3 protein. The profile shows some 550,000 distinct CDR3 sequences, 15% to 20% of them singletons. The sequencing used PBMCs from the stem cell graft donor, collected from the stem cell graft. Source of these receptors: a human donor who donated a stem cell graft to a child with acute lymphoblastic leukemia. Each CDR3 is given with its conserved first and last residue. D genes are given only for firm matches. Size is omitted from some rows. Given values are once, few, many or a class for expanded clones.

j_gene: TRBJ2-7; d_gene: .; v_gene: TRBV18; len: 14; abundance: .; CDR3aa: CASSPEQGSYEQYF; CDR3nt: TGTGCCAGCTCACCAGAACAGGGCTCCTACGAGCAGTACTTC
j_gene: TRBJ2-1; d_gene: TRBD2; v_gene: TRBV7-2; len: 17; abundance: few; CDR3aa: CASSLAASGVSYNEQFF; CDR3nt: TGTGCCAGCAGCTTAGCGGCTAGCGGGGTCTCCTACAATGAGCAGTTCTTC
j_gene: TRBJ2-7; d_gene: .; v_gene: TRBV5-5; len: 15; abundance: few; CDR3aa: CASSYREFGSYEQYF; CDR3nt: TGTGCCAGCAGCTATCGCGAATTTGGCTCCTACGAGCAGTACTTC
j_gene: TRBJ2-1; d_gene: .; v_gene: TRBV12-3/TRBV12-4; len: 15; abundance: .; CDR3aa: CASSLAGAPPWEQFF; CDR3nt: TGTGCCAGCAGTTTAGCGGGAGCCCCTCCATGGGAGCAGTTCTTC
j_gene: TRBJ2-3; d_gene: TRBD2; v_gene: TRBV20-1; len: 19; abundance: .; CDR3aa: CSARPFSLTSGSVTDTQYF; CDR3nt: TGCAGTGCTAGACCCTTCAGCCTAACTAGCGGGAGTGTCACAGATACGCAGTATTTT
j_gene: TRBJ1-2; d_gene: .; v_gene: TRBV5-1; len: 15; abundance: .; CDR3aa: CASSLAPDFNYGYTF; CDR3nt: TGCGCCAGCAGCTTGGCCCCGGATTTCAACTATGGCTACACCTTC
j_gene: TRBJ2-5; d_gene: .; v_gene: TRBV25-1; len: 13; abundance: .; CDR3aa: CASSDLGQETQYF; CDR3nt: TGTGCCAGCAGTGACCTGGGGCAAGAGACCCAGTACTTC
j_gene: TRBJ1-1; d_gene: .; v_gene: TRBV4-2; len: 14; abundance: .; CDR3aa: CASSQHTGNTEAFF; CDR3nt: TGTGCCAGCAGCCAACATACAGGGAACACTGAAGCTTTCTTT
j_gene: TRBJ2-7; d_gene: .; v_gene: TRBV20-1; len: 10; abundance: .; CDR3aa: CSAYYREQYF; CDR3nt: TGCAGTGCCTACTACCGCGAGCAGTACTTC
j_gene: TRBJ2-5; d_gene: .; v_gene: TRBV5-1; len: 14; abundance: many; CDR3aa: CASSRGQLMETQYF; CDR3nt: TGCGCCAGCAGCCGAGGACAGCTAATGGAGACCCAGTACTTC
j_gene: TRBJ2-7; d_gene: .; v_gene: TRBV29-1; len: 15; abundance: few; CDR3aa: CSVEYSEGRRYEQYF; CDR3nt: TGCAGCGTTGAATATTCGGAAGGGCGCCGGTACGAGCAGTACTTC
j_gene: TRBJ1-1; d_gene: .; v_gene: TRBV9; len: 13; abundance: .; CDR3aa: CASSDQASGRAFF; CDR3nt: TGTGCCAGCAGCGATCAAGCCTCAGGGAGAGCTTTCTTT
j_gene: TRBJ2-1; d_gene: TRBD2; v_gene: TRBV5-1; len: 17; abundance: few; CDR3aa: CASSPSGGGLTYNEQFF; CDR3nt: TGCGCCAGCAGCCCGTCGGGGGGAGGGCTCACCTACAATGAGCAGTTCTTC
j_gene: TRBJ1-6; d_gene: TRBD1; v_gene: TRBV15; len: 14; abundance: few; CDR3aa: CATSRTGTGAPLHF; CDR3nt: TGTGCCACCAGCAGGACCGGGACAGGAGCACCCCTCCACTTT
j_gene: TRBJ1-2; d_gene: .; v_gene: TRBV20-1; len: 13; abundance: .; CDR3aa: CSAVTASFYGYTF; CDR3nt: TGCAGTGCTGTGACAGCGTCTTTCTATGGCTACACCTTC
j_gene: TRBJ2-1; d_gene: TRBD2; v_gene: TRBV27; len: 16; abundance: few; CDR3aa: CASSLYASSGNDEQFF; CDR3nt: TGTGCCAGCAGTTTATATGCGAGTAGCGGGAACGATGAGCAGTTCTTC
j_gene: TRBJ1-2; d_gene: .; v_gene: TRBV4-1; len: 14; abundance: few; CDR3aa: CASSQFTTLDGYTF; CDR3nt: TGCGCCAGCAGCCAATTCACCACGTTGGACGGCTACACCTTC
j_gene: TRBJ2-1; d_gene: .; v_gene: TRBV20-1; len: 14; abundance: few; CDR3aa: CSARALGLSNEQFF; CDR3nt: TGCAGTGCTAGGGCCCTCGGACTTTCCAATGAGCAGTTCTTC
j_gene: TRBJ1-1; d_gene: TRBD1; v_gene: TRBV25-1; len: 15; abundance: few; CDR3aa: CASSEAGGRNTEAFF; CDR3nt: TGTGCCAGCAGTGAGGCAGGGGGAAGGAACACTGAAGCTTTCTTT
j_gene: TRBJ2-7; d_gene: .; v_gene: TRBV5-1; len: 13; abundance: few; CDR3aa: CASSFARNYEQYF; CDR3nt: TGCGCCAGCAGCTTCGCGAGGAACTACGAGCAGTACTTC
j_gene: TRBJ2-5; d_gene: TRBD2; v_gene: TRBV6-5; len: 14; abundance: few; CDR3aa: CASSWGLAMETQYF; CDR3nt: TGTGCCAGCAGTTGGGGACTAGCGATGGAGACCCAGTACTTC
j_gene: TRBJ2-7; d_gene: TRBD2; v_gene: TRBV27; len: 15; abundance: few; CDR3aa: CASSSPLKREDEQYF; CDR3nt: TGTGCCAGCAGTTCCCCCCTTAAGCGGGAGGACGAGCAGTACTTC
j_gene: TRBJ2-1; d_gene: TRBD2; v_gene: TRBV5-1; len: 15; abundance: many; CDR3aa: CASSLVASGYNEQFF; CDR3nt: TGCGCCAGCAGCCTGGTAGCTAGCGGATACAATGAGCAGTTCTTC
j_gene: TRBJ2-1; d_gene: .; v_gene: TRBV20-1; len: 15; abundance: .; CDR3aa: CSARASGAIYNEQFF; CDR3nt: TGCAGTGCTAGAGCGAGCGGAGCCATTTACAATGAGCAGTTCTTC
j_gene: TRBJ1-2; d_gene: TRBD1; v_gene: TRBV4-1; len: 16; abundance: .; CDR3aa: CASSPTLRGLNYGYTF; CDR3nt: TGCGCCAGCAGCCCCACCTTGAGGGGGCTTAACTATGGCTACACCTTC
j_gene: TRBJ1-2; d_gene: .; v_gene: TRBV11-2; len: 16; abundance: .; CDR3aa: CASSLVGQLRSHGYTF; CDR3nt: TGTGCCAGCAGCTTAGTCGGACAGTTAAGAAGCCATGGCTACACCTTC
j_gene: TRBJ2-7; d_gene: TRBD1; v_gene: TRBV27; len: 15; abundance: few; CDR3aa: CASSYSGTGLWEQYF; CDR3nt: TGTGCCAGCAGTTATTCCGGGACAGGGCTGTGGGAGCAGTACTTC
j_gene: TRBJ2-2; d_gene: TRBD2; v_gene: TRBV6-4; len: 15; abundance: many; CDR3aa: CASSLLAGEAGELFF; CDR3nt: TGTGCCAGCAGTCTCCTAGCGGGAGAGGCCGGGGAGCTGTTTTTT
j_gene: TRBJ2-5; d_gene: .; v_gene: TRBV4-1; len: 14; abundance: few; CDR3aa: CASSQDRAKETQYF; CDR3nt: TGCGCCAGCAGCCAAGACAGGGCGAAAGAGACCCAGTACTTC
j_gene: TRBJ2-6; d_gene: .; v_gene: TRBV9; len: 12; abundance: .; CDR3aa: CASSPPSNVLTF; CDR3nt: TGTGCCAGCAGCCCACCGTCCAACGTCCTGACTTTC
j_gene: TRBJ2-1; d_gene: TRBD2; v_gene: TRBV12-3/TRBV12-4; len: 19; abundance: .; CDR3aa: CASSGSPGLAGGYSNEQFF; CDR3nt: TGTGCCAGCAGCGGTTCGCCCGGACTAGCGGGAGGGTACTCCAATGAGCAGTTCTTC
j_gene: TRBJ2-3; d_gene: .; v_gene: TRBV5-1; len: 13; abundance: many; CDR3aa: CASSWTSTDTQYF; CDR3nt: TGCGCCAGCAGCTGGACTAGCACAGATACGCAGTATTTT
j_gene: TRBJ2-3; d_gene: .; v_gene: TRBV5-5; len: 16; abundance: few; CDR3aa: CASSGYRDGGPHTQYF; CDR3nt: TGTGCCAGCAGCGGGTACCGGGACGGCGGCCCACATACGCAGTATTTT
j_gene: TRBJ2-1; d_gene: TRBD2; v_gene: TRBV9; len: 16; abundance: .; CDR3aa: CASSVGSSGSWNEQLF; CDR3nt: TGTGCCAGCAGCGTAGGATCAAGCGGGAGTTGGAATGAGCAGCTCTTC
j_gene: TRBJ1-5; d_gene: .; v_gene: TRBV7-9; len: 15; abundance: .; CDR3aa: CASSLSGLINQPQHF; CDR3nt: TGTGCCAGCAGCTTAAGTGGACTCATCAATCAGCCCCAGCATTTT
j_gene: TRBJ2-1; d_gene: TRBD2; v_gene: TRBV27; len: 17; abundance: .; CDR3aa: CASSFRSVTSGYNEQFF; CDR3nt: TGTGCCAGCAGTTTTAGGTCGGTGACTAGCGGATACAATGAGCAGTTCTTC
j_gene: TRBJ2-3; d_gene: .; v_gene: TRBV11-2; len: 15; abundance: many; CDR3aa: CASSLMGQSTDTQYF; CDR3nt: TGTGCCAGCAGCTTAATGGGGCAGAGCACAGATACGCAGTATTTT
j_gene: TRBJ2-1; d_gene: .; v_gene: TRBV5-1; len: 14; abundance: .; CDR3aa: CASSFFPGVNEQFF; CDR3nt: TGCGCCAGCAGCTTCTTCCCGGGGGTTAATGAGCAGTTCTTC
j_gene: TRBJ2-1; d_gene: TRBD2; v_gene: TRBV20-1; len: 16; abundance: .; CDR3aa: CSAPPLRLAGYNEQFF; CDR3nt: TGCAGTGCTCCTCCCCTAAGACTAGCGGGTTACAATGAGCAGTTCTTC
j_gene: TRBJ2-2; d_gene: .; v_gene: TRBV7-9; len: 16; abundance: .; CDR3aa: CASSLARFANTGELFF; CDR3nt: TGTGCCAGCAGCTTAGCGAGGTTCGCGAACACCGGGGAGCTGTTTTTT
j_gene: TRBJ1-3; d_gene: .; v_gene: TRBV5-6; len: 17; abundance: .; CDR3aa: CASSLSPSPPSGNTIYF; CDR3nt: TGTGCCAGCAGCCTCTCTCCCAGCCCACCCTCTGGAAACACCATATATTTT
j_gene: TRBJ2-7; d_gene: TRBD2; v_gene: TRBV20-1; len: 16; abundance: .; CDR3aa: CSASGLAGGRTYEQYF; CDR3nt: TGCAGTGCTAGTGGTCTAGCGGGAGGGAGGACCTACGAGCAGTACTTC
j_gene: TRBJ1-6; d_gene: TRBD1; v_gene: TRBV27; len: 13; abundance: .; CDR3aa: CASTRTGGPPLHF; CDR3nt: TGTGCCAGCACCAGGACAGGGGGACCTCCCCTCCACTTT
j_gene: TRBJ1-3; d_gene: .; v_gene: TRBV6-5; len: 13; abundance: few; CDR3aa: CASSWGAGNTIYF; CDR3nt: TGTGCCAGCAGTTGGGGAGCTGGAAACACCATATATTTT
j_gene: TRBJ2-3; d_gene: .; v_gene: TRBV19; len: 12; abundance: once; CDR3aa: CASKGDSDTQYF; CDR3nt: TGTGCCAGTAAAGGGGACTCAGATACGCAGTATTTT
j_gene: TRBJ1-2; d_gene: .; v_gene: TRBV18; len: 12; abundance: few; CDR3aa: CASSPGNREKSF; CDR3nt: TGTGCCAGCTCACCAGGAAACAGGGAAAAGAGCTTC
j_gene: TRBJ2-4; d_gene: .; v_gene: TRBV12-3/TRBV12-4; len: 14; abundance: .; CDR3aa: CASSVRDGQNIQYF; CDR3nt: TGTGCCAGCAGCGTGCGGGACGGCCAAAACATTCAGTACTTC
j_gene: TRBJ2-4; d_gene: TRBD2; v_gene: TRBV5-1; len: 16; abundance: .; CDR3aa: CASSLGQREGKNSQYF; CDR3nt: TGCGCCAGCAGCTTGGGGCAGCGGGAGGGAAAAAACAGTCAGTACTTC
j_gene: TRBJ2-6; d_gene: .; v_gene: TRBV27; len: 17; abundance: .; CDR3aa: CASSLSSGLAGANVLTF; CDR3nt: TGTGCCAGCAGTTTATCGAGCGGGCTCGCTGGGGCCAACGTCCTGACTTTC